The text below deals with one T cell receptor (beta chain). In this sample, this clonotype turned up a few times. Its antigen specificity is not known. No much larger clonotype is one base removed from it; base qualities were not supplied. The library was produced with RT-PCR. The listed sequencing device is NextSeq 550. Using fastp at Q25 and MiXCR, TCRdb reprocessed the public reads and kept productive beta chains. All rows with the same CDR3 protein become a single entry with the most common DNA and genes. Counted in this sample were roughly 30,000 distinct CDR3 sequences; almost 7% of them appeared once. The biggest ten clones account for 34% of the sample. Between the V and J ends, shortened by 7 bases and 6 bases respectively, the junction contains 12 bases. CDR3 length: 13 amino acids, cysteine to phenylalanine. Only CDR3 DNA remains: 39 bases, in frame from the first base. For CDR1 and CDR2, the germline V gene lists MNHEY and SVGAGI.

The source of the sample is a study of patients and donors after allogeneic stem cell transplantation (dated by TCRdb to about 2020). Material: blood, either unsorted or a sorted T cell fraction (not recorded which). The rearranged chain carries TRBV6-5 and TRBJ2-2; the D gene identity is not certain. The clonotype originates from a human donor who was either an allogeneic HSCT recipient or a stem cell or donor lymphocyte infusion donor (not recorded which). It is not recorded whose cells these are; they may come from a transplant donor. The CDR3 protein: CASTPGASGELFF. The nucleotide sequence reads TGTGCCAGCACTCCCGGAGCATCCGGGGAGCTGTTTTTT.